The clone carrying this TCR beta chain was detected a few times. Its target is unknown. TCRdb re-derived calls from the 5' RACE reads in MiXCR, one entry per CDR3 protein. The table records roughly 250,000 distinct CDR3 sequences, approximately 7.3% of them present only once. The CDR3 has 16 amino acids. Germline V gene lookup returns CDR1 MNHNS and CDR2 SASEGT. The ends were cut back, 6 bases at V and 2 bases at J, with 17 bases in the middle. This sample was included in a study of identical twins. Study findings and constraints: Where out-of-frame alpha sequences were twin-shared, they showed excess low generation probability. Cord blood's abundant beta clonotypes had fewer insertions, unlike memory repertoires. Zero-insertion analyses might be partly confounded by invariant T cells like MAIT and iNKT.

The same sample was also studied in work on yellow fever vaccine responses in identical twins.

This clonotype was sampled from a young woman in good health. Sequencing used CD8+ T cells sorted from blood. The chain employs TRBV6-1 and TRBJ2-4, with unresolved D. The CDR3: CASSSTQMGSKNIQYF. The CDR3 nucleotides are TGTGCCAGCAGCTCGACCCAGATGGGGTCCAAAAACATTCAGTACTTC.